This T cell receptor beta chain was documented in a study of CD8+ T cells in alopecia areata. Study-wide context: The study gave treated patients oral tofacitinib at 5 to 10 mg twice daily. A 6-month off-drug phase came after tofacitinib, which had lasted 6 to 18 months.

The CDR3 has 12 amino acids. In germline, CDR1 is SEHNR, CDR2 FQNEAQ (reference sequence). V lost 1 base, J lost 7 bases, and 6 bases lay in between. Peripheral blood, together with lesional scalp punch biopsies, was collected from alopecia areata patients. The sorting of PBMCs gave CD4+ and CD8+ T cells. Once RNA had been extracted, it was reverse transcribed into cDNA to act as the sequencing template. The data were produced by immunoSEQ multiplex PCR, yet TCRdb's version contains in-frame clones alone and is incomplete. The sample has over 50,000 clones, 40% to 50% seen once; the top ten hold about 17%.

The receptor's source is a human donor with alopecia areata. This specimen consisted of CD8+ T cells sorted from blood, obtained at week 0. V and J are TRBV7-9 and TRBJ2-3; D unclear. The CDR3 sequence is CASSLGKNTQYF. The CDR3 coding sequence is TGTGCCAGCAGCTTAGGGAAGAATACGCAGTATTTT.